This T cell receptor (beta chain) was profiled in a study of blood T cell repertoires in COVID-19. Overall study: Spain, Italy and the United States supplied samples that represented acute and convalescent COVID-19. PBMCs, B-cell-depleted T cells, or T cells were the source of the cDNA or gDNA that made up the material.

This clone came up a few times. Trimming pared 6 bases from V and 1 base from J, leaving 16 bases between. CDR3 size: 16 residues. Germline CDR1 LNHDA, CDR2 SQIVND (reference sequence). Sequencing was performed with immunoSEQ multiplex PCR; in TCRdb, only in-frame clones are kept and a portion is missing. This table holds fewer than 250,000 clones, about 90% found once. The source is a man younger than 45 with COVID-19, enrolled during active disease. The V and J genes are TRBV19 and TRBJ1-5, with D maybe TRBD1 (6 bases). The sequenced sample consisted of peripheral blood. The CDR3 DNA is TGTGCCAGTAGGGAAGATTTAAGGGGGAGCAATCAGCCCCAGCATTTT. Translating gives CASREDLRGSNQPQHF.